The table lists the clone carrying this TCR beta chain with a few counts. This sample is part of a study of blood T cells in healthy people across ages. Germline trimming cut 5 bases from V and 4 bases from J; bases unmatched to any gene: 8. Per the germline V gene, CDR1 is SGHRS and CDR2 is YFSETQ. The CDR3 loop spans 15 amino acids. A sample-barcoded 5' primer and a J-beta primer mix were used in a second PCR of about 6 to 12 cycles. TCRdb recomputed calls from the 5' RACE reads with MiXCR, one row per CDR3 protein. The sample has roughly 800,000 distinct CDR3 sequences, about 37% seen once. The receptor's source is a man between 18 and 29 years old in good health. Sequenced material: blood. J is TRBJ1-4 and V is TRBV5-1, with 7 bases identical to TRBD1. The chain's CDR3 is CASSPDRAINEKLFF. The CDR3 nucleotides read TGCGCCAGCAGTCCCGACAGGGCGATTAATGAAAAACTGTTTTTT.